The clone carrying this T cell receptor beta chain was observed a handful of times. Its antigen remains unknown. The CDR3 length is 14 residues. The germline V and J ends were trimmed by 5 bases and 1 base, with 11 bases remaining between them. This specimen comes from a study of CD8 T cells in ankylosing spondylitis. Findings of the study overall: A motif in TCR beta, a set of 8 or 9 highly homologous variants, appeared characteristic of ankylosing spondylitis blood. Prior work had noted some motif variants in reactive arthritis blood and synovial fluid. Peripheral blood samples showed relatively rare disease-linked clones, and these clones were CD8+.

Making use of molecular barcodes, quantitative 5'-RACE generated TCR beta libraries. One entry per CDR3 protein results from TCRdb running MiXCR on the 5' RACE reads. The sample consists of around 770,000 distinct CDR3 sequences, 19% of them appearing once. Sequencing input: blood, either unsorted or a sorted T cell fraction (not recorded which). The sequence was obtained from a male donor with ankylosing spondylitis. The V call is TRBV12-3 or TRBV12-4, the J call TRBJ1-1; D might be TRBD1 (5 bases). The CDR3 region is CASSGTDRNTEAFF. CDR3 bases: TGTGCCAGCAGTGGAACCGACAGGAACACTGAAGCTTTCTTT.